What follows are 20 T cell receptor beta chains derived from one specimen sequenced in a study of cytomegalovirus exposure and HLA in healthy donors. The primer mix had 60 Vbeta and 13 Jbeta primers. The assay was immunoSEQ multiplex PCR, and TCRdb's table has in-frame clones only and misses some. The sample includes hundreds of thousands of clones, around 80% of them seen just once. The specimen sequenced was PBMCs. The source of these receptors is a woman aged 40 to 50 in good health and CMV-seronegative.

V is TRBV5-6 and J is TRBJ1-6, with TRBD1 identical over 7 bases. Trimming cost V 5 bases and J 10 bases; bases outside gene matches: 6. This CDR3 contains 13 residues. Germline V gene sequence: CDR1 SGHDT, CDR2 YYEEEE. The CDR3 nucleotides are TGTGCCAGCAGTACGACAGGGAACTCACCCCTCCACTTT. This gives the protein CASSTTGNSPLHF. The full variable domain, completed using reference TRBV5-6 and TRBJ1-6, is DAGVTQSPTHLIKTRGQQVTLRCSPKSGHDTVSWYQQALGQGPQFIFQYYEEEERQRGNFPDRFSGHQFPNYSSELNVNALLLGDSALYLCASSTTGNSPLHFGNGTRLTVT.

The CDR3 DNA sequence: TGTGCCAGCAGCCTGGCCAGGGCCCCTTCACCCCTCCACTTT. Translated: CASSLARAPSPLHF. The genes are TRBV7-2 and TRBJ1-6, with TRBD1 as a possible D gene (5 bases). The CDR3 runs 14 residues. The germline V and J ends were trimmed by 5 bases and 9 bases, with 14 bases remaining between them. In germline, CDR1 is SGHTA, CDR2 FQGNSA.

The chain employs TRBV15 and TRBJ1-1; D call uncertain. V gave up 0 bases and J gave up 3 bases, with 5 bases separating them. This CDR3 comprises 13 residues. Germline-derived CDR1 and CDR2 are LNHNV and YYDKDF (reference sequence). The CDR3 DNA sequence: TGTGCCACCAGCAGAGATCCGGACACTGAAGCTTTCTTT. The encoded protein is CATSRDPDTEAFF.

The chain links TRBV19 to TRBJ1-5; 9 positions match TRBD1. Germline V gene sequence: CDR1 LNHDA, CDR2 SQIVND (reference sequence). The CDR3 runs 15 residues. With 4 bases clipped from V and 7 bases from J, the junction kept 8 bases outside the gene matches. The CDR3 loop reads CASSTLQGAKQPQHF. CDR3 DNA sequence: TGTGCCAGTAGTACGTTACAGGGGGCAAAACAGCCCCAGCATTTT.

V and J are TRBV19 and TRBJ1-1; tentative D call: TRBD1 (6 bases). Deletions cut 1 base from V and 5 bases from J, with 11 bases between. The CDR3 contains 14 residues. CDR1 is LNHDA, CDR2 SQIVND, per germline (reference sequence). Here the CDR3 DNA reads TGTGCCAGTAGTATAGGACCCACAGGGACTGAAGCTTTCTTT. Protein: CASSIGPTGTEAFF.

The rearrangement joins TRBV7-3 to TRBJ2-1; unclear D gene. V was shortened by 2 bases and J by 0 bases, with 8 bases between the two germline ends. Germline-derived CDR1 and CDR2 are SGHTA and FQGTGA. This CDR3 has 15 amino acids. DNA of the CDR3: TGTGCCAGCAGCTTATCCCAAATCTCCTACAATGAGCAGTTCTTC. This gives the protein CASSLSQISYNEQFF.

This clone was seen a handful of times. The rearrangement uses TRBV2 and TRBJ1-2; D possibly corresponds to TRBD1 (5 bases). Trimming removed 7 bases at V and 3 bases at J, with 12 bases between. CDR1 and CDR2 from the germline V gene are SNHLY and FYNNEI. This CDR3 spans 13 amino acids. Here the CDR3 reads CASKSDSYYGYTF. The DNA of the CDR3 is TGTGCCAGCAAATCCGACAGCTACTATGGCTACACCTTC.

This clone was seen only a few times. The V and J genes are TRBV5-1 and TRBJ2-2; a possible D gene is TRBD1 (6 bases). The V end was cut by 0 bases, the J end by 3 bases, with 9 bases between. The V gene's germline CDR1 is SGHRS and CDR2 YFSETQ. CDR3 length equals 15 residues. CDR3 nucleotides: TGCGCCAGCAGCTTGGTAGGGGGTGACACCGGGGAGCTGTTTTTT. This codes for CASSLVGGDTGELFF. Filled out from reference TRBV5-1 and TRBJ2-2, the complete variable domain reads KAGVTQTPRYLIKTRGQQVTLSCSPISGHRSVSWYQQTPGQGLQFLFEYFSETQRNKGNFPGRFSGRQFSNSRSEMNVSTLELGDSALYLCASSLVGGDTGELFFGEGSRLTVL.

The chain links TRBV7-9 to TRBJ2-1; 8 bases fit TRBD2. Germline trimming cut 5 bases from V and 0 bases from J; bases unmatched to any gene: 3. CDR3 length: 15 amino acids. Germline V gives CDR1 SEHNR, CDR2 FQNEAQ (reference sequence). The CDR3: CASSRSGSSYNEQFF. The DNA for the CDR3 is TGTGCCAGCAGCCGAAGCGGGAGCTCCTACAATGAGCAGTTCTTC.

This chain connects TRBV15 to TRBJ1-1, with D unresolved. This CDR3 has 14 amino acids. Deletions cut 5 bases from V and 2 bases from J, with 12 bases between. In germline, CDR1 is LNHNV, CDR2 YYDKDF (reference sequence). The CDR3 sequence is CATSRREPNTEAFF. CDR3 bases: TGTGCCACCAGCCGCCGGGAGCCTAACACTGAAGCTTTCTTT.

This clone was seen at least ten times. V and J are TRBV5-4 and TRBJ2-1; perhaps TRBD1 as D (6 bases). This CDR3 spans 15 amino acids. CDR1 and CDR2 (germline): SGHNT, YYREEE (reference sequence). V gave up 0 bases and J gave up 2 bases, with 9 bases separating them. The CDR3 sequence: CASSLGTVTYNEQFF. In nucleotides, the CDR3 is TGTGCCAGCAGCTTGGGGACAGTTACCTACAATGAGCAGTTCTTC.

V is TRBV10-3 and J is TRBJ1-2, with D perhaps matching TRBD1 (6 bases). The CDR3 is 16 amino acids. CDR1 is ENHRY and CDR2 is SYGVKD in the germline V gene. V lost 5 bases, J lost 4 bases, and 20 bases lay in between. As DNA, the CDR3 is TGTGCCATCAGTAGGGGCAAAGCAGGGGATTCCTATGGCTACACCTTC. Translation: CAISRGKAGDSYGYTF.

The chain joins TRBV5-1 to TRBJ2-5; D ambiguous. Judging by the DNA end, TRBJ2-7 fits better; the J call may be wrong. The CDR3 covers 14 residues. CDR1 and CDR2 (germline): SGHRS, YFSETQ. This CDR3 is CASSPPASSYEQYF. CDR3 nucleotides: TGCGCCAGCAGCCCCCCCGCGTCCTCCTACGAGCAGTACTTC.

The chain carries TRBV7-2 and TRBJ2-3; weak D call: TRBD2 (7 bases). This CDR3 contains 14 residues. Trimming shortened V by 3 bases and J by 6 bases, and 13 bases separated the two germline ends. Germline lookup yields CDR1 SGHTA and CDR2 FQGNSA. The CDR3 DNA reads as TGTGCCAGCAGCTTGGGGGGGGCGGCGGATACGCAGTATTTT. Encoded protein: CASSLGGAADTQYF.

J is TRBJ1-3 and V is TRBV7-9, with a possible D match to TRBD1 (5 bases). Germline V gene data show CDR1 as SEHNR and CDR2 as FQNEAQ (reference sequence). The CDR3 runs 18 residues. V lost 1 base, J lost 8 bases, and 24 bases lay in between. The CDR3 protein is CASSLVGGDPGVGYTIYF. In DNA form, the CDR3 reads TGTGCCAGCAGCTTAGTCGGGGGGGATCCCGGAGTCGGATACACCATATATTTT.

The chain carries TRBV19 and TRBJ1-1; D is perhaps TRBD1 (6 bases). The ends were cut back, 5 bases at V and 4 bases at J, with 14 bases in the middle. This CDR3 contains 14 residues. Per germline, CDR1 LNHDA and CDR2 SQIVND (reference sequence). The CDR3 protein is CASSGWGLGTEAFF. As DNA, the CDR3 is TGTGCCAGTAGTGGGTGGGGGCTCGGCACTGAAGCTTTCTTT.

This chain links TRBV6-1 with TRBJ2-7, with D possibly being TRBD2 (6 bases). CDR1 and CDR2 from the germline V gene are MNHNS and SASEGT. Trimming took off 5 bases at V and 0 bases at J, with 14 bases between the two ends. The CDR3 spans 15 residues. The CDR3 loop reads CASSSRLGPSYEQYF. The CDR3 DNA reads as TGTGCCAGCAGTTCACGACTAGGGCCCTCCTACGAGCAGTACTTC.

This clone was picked up a small number of times. The chain employs TRBV27 and TRBJ2-7; weak D call: TRBD2 (5 bases). The length of the CDR3 is 11 residues. Trimming removed 6 bases from V and 3 bases from J, with 6 bases in between. CDR1 MNHEY and CDR2 SMNVEV come from the germline V gene (reference sequence). For the CDR3, the DNA is TGTGCCAGCAGCGAGGGCTACGAGCAGTACTTC. Amino acid sequence: CASSEGYEQYF.

This clone was observed a few times. The chain couples TRBV30 to TRBJ1-3; D remains unclear. The CDR3 has 14 residues. V lost 4 bases, J lost 0 bases, and 10 bases lay in between. The germline V gene encodes CDR1 GTSNPN and CDR2 SVGIG (reference sequence). CDR3 DNA: TGTGCCTGGACGGGAAAATTCTCTGGAAACACCATATATTTT. It is translated as CAWTGKFSGNTIYF.

V usage is TRBV9 and J usage is TRBJ1-3; D may be TRBD1 (5 bases). Trimming cost V 2 bases and J 4 bases, with 13 bases left between them. Germline V gives CDR1 SGDLS, CDR2 YYNGEE. CDR3 length equals 15 residues. In nucleotides, the CDR3 is TGTGCCAGCAGCGTGGGACTCGGGGCGGGAAACACCATATATTTT. Translating gives CASSVGLGAGNTIYF.